Following are 13 T cell receptor beta chains from one sample sequenced in a study of Graves' ophthalmopathy and Graves' hyperthyroidism. TCR beta CDR3 regions were amplified from RNA transcripts. An initial RT-PCR round employing HTBI primers preceded a second-round multiplex PCR. MiXCR, applied by TCRdb to the multiplex PCR reads, yields one record per CDR3 protein. This table has about 590,000 distinct CDR3 sequences, about 40% appearing once. Sequencing used peripheral blood or thyroid tissue (not recorded which). These TCRs come from an adult man with Graves' hyperthyroidism.

This clonotype has at least ten counts. J is TRBJ2-7 and V is TRBV7-6, with 7 positions matching TRBD1. The CDR3 loop spans 15 amino acids. Germline CDR1 is SGHVS and CDR2 is FNYEAQ. Trimming took 1 base from V and 0 from J; bases not matched to a gene: 3. CDR3 region: CASSLGQGTSYEQYF. For the CDR3, the DNA is TGTGCCAGCAGCTTAGGACAGGGAACCTCCTACGAGCAGTACTTC.

The chain combines TRBV29-1 with TRBJ1-2, with 12 bases lining up with TRBD1. The V gene end was trimmed by 5 bases and the J gene end by 7 bases; junction bases not matched to a gene: 8. Germline assignment: CDR1 SQVTM and CDR2 ANQGSEA. The CDR3 is 14 amino acids. CDR3 amino acids: CSVTGGTGGGGYTF. The CDR3 DNA follows: TGCAGCGTTACGGGCGGGACAGGGGGCGGTGGCTACACCTTC. The variable domain in full, with the rest retrieved from reference TRBV29-1 and TRBJ1-2, is SAVISQKPSRDICQRGTSLTIQCQVDSQVTMMFWYRQQPGQSLTLIATANQGSEATYESGFVIDKFPISRPNLTFSTLTVSNMSPEDSSIYLCSVTGGTGGGGYTFGSGTRLTVV.

This clonotype was recorded many times. This chain uses TRBV19 with TRBJ1-2; 7 nucleotides line up with TRBD1. The V gene's germline CDR1 is LNHDA and CDR2 SQIVND (reference sequence). This CDR3 comprises 11 residues. J was trimmed by 4 bases and V by 7 bases; bases with no gene match: 0. The DNA of the CDR3 is TGTGCCAGTAACAGGGGCTATGGCTACACCTTC. Protein sequence: CASNRGYGYTF.

This clonotype was picked up a small number of times. The genes are TRBV4-1 and TRBJ1-1; 9 nucleotides line up with TRBD1. CDR1 MGHRA and CDR2 YSYEKL come from the germline V gene. V was pared by 4 bases and J by 4 bases, with 10 bases of the junction left unmatched. CDR3 length: 16 amino acids. CDR3 sequence (DNA): TGCGCCAGCAGCCGAGGTACAGGGGGCGCAGTCACTGAAGCTTTCTTT. It yields the protein CASSRGTGGAVTEAFF.

Remarks on this clonotype: The CDR3 does not close with the conserved phenylalanine or tryptophan, likely indicating a read error. Because the CDR3's place on the DNA is in doubt, the DNA is left out and the CDR3 is given as listed by TCRdb. The V call is TRBV7-8, the J call TRBJ2-5; TRBD2 is the table's D call, not checked against the DNA. The CDR3 region is 16 residues in length, termini included. CDR1 and CDR2 from the germline V gene are SGHVS and FQNEAQ. The CDR3 protein is CASSLQGEYSPLHFGN.

There are a few counts of this clonotype. The chain couples TRBV7-9 to TRBJ2-7; TRBD1 aligns across 9 bases. The CDR3 is 15 residues long. Germline V gene sequence: CDR1 SEHNR, CDR2 FQNEAQ (reference sequence). Losses at the gene ends were 5 bases for V and 0 bases for J; bases not matched to a gene: 5. The CDR3 coding sequence is TGTGCCAGCAGCCCCGGACAGGGGCGCTCCTACGAGCAGTACTTC. Protein product: CASSPGQGRSYEQYF.

This clonotype came up many times. The V gene is TRBV12-3 or TRBV12-4, the J gene TRBJ2-5; D is unresolved. The CDR3 has 14 residues. The ends were cut back, 3 bases at V and 4 bases at J, with 12 bases in the middle. CDR3 residues: CASSFNRAPETQYF. The DNA for the CDR3 is TGTGCCAGCAGTTTTAATAGAGCCCCAGAGACCCAGTACTTC.

Regarding this clonotype: The junction and the germline gene differ at one end; a read error may be behind it. This chain joins TRBV7-8 and TRBJ1-2; possible D gene TRBD1, 5 bases. Germline V lookup: CDR1 SGHVS, CDR2 FQNEAQ. The CDR3 has 11 amino acids. CDR3 protein: CASSPGTRPVF. CDR3 sequence (DNA): TGTGCCAGCAGCCCTGGGACTCGCCCAGTATTC.

The chain is built from TRBV7-8 and TRBJ1-2, with TRBD1 matching over 9 bases. The CDR3 totals 16 residues. The germline gives CDR1 SGHVS, CDR2 FQNEAQ. V lost 5 bases, J lost 6 bases, and 13 bases stayed unmatched. The CDR3: CASSITGVGQGNGYTF. As DNA, the CDR3 is TGTGCCAGCAGCATAACAGGGGTGGGACAGGGTAATGGCTACACCTTC. The complete variable domain, with remaining parts taken from reference TRBV7-8 and TRBJ1-2, reads GAGVSQSPRYKVAKRGQDVALRCDPISGHVSLFWYQQALGQGPEFLTYFQNEAQLDKSGLPSDRFFAERPEGSVSTLKIQRTQQEDSAVYLCASSITGVGQGNGYTFGSGTRLTVV.

The V call is TRBV20-1, the J call TRBJ1-4, with a tentative D call TRBD1 (6 bases). The V end was cut by 6 bases, the J end by 7 bases, with 15 bases between. Germline-derived CDR1 and CDR2 are DFQATT and SNEGSKA (reference sequence). This CDR3 comprises 13 residues. CDR3 coding DNA: TGCAGTGCCAGCGCAGGGGCGGGTGAAAAACTGTTTTTT. It yields the protein CSASAGAGEKLFF.

This clonotype was recorded many times. This sequence joins TRBV20-1 and TRBJ1-1, with no clear D. The germline V gene encodes CDR1 DFQATT and CDR2 SNEGSKA (reference sequence). CDR3 length equals 16 residues. The ends were cut back, 4 bases at V and 6 bases at J, with 24 bases in the middle. The CDR3 coding sequence is TGCAGTGCTACGACCCAATCTTCGGATCTCTCGCCTGAAGCTTTCTTT. Protein sequence: CSATTQSSDLSPEAFF.

This clonotype was counted many times. The chain joins TRBV5-1 to TRBJ2-7, with no clear D. This CDR3 has 14 residues. V shed 0 bases and J shed 6 bases, with 13 bases lying between them. CDR1 is SGHRS and CDR2 is YFSETQ in the germline V gene. CDR3 nucleotides: TGCGCCAGCAGCTTGGGTGTCGATAGGGCCGAGCAGTACTTC. This sequence encodes CASSLGVDRAEQYF. The whole variable domain, filled in from reference TRBV5-1 and TRBJ2-7, reads KAGVTQTPRYLIKTRGQQVTLSCSPISGHRSVSWYQQTPGQGLQFLFEYFSETQRNKGNFPGRFSGRQFSNSRSEMNVSTLELGDSALYLCASSLGVDRAEQYFGPGTRLTVT.

A remark on this clonotype: This may come from a read error, since a much larger clone is one base off. This sequence joins TRBV5-4 and TRBJ2-7, with TRBD2 matching over 7 bases. The V gene's germline CDR1 is SGHNT and CDR2 YYREEE (reference sequence). J lost 9 bases, V lost 4 bases, and 10 bases had no gene match. CDR3 length equals 13 residues. The CDR3 sequence is CASSDRRGEMQYF. CDR3 nucleotides: TGTGCCAGCAGCGATCGACGGGGGGAAATGCAGTACTTC.